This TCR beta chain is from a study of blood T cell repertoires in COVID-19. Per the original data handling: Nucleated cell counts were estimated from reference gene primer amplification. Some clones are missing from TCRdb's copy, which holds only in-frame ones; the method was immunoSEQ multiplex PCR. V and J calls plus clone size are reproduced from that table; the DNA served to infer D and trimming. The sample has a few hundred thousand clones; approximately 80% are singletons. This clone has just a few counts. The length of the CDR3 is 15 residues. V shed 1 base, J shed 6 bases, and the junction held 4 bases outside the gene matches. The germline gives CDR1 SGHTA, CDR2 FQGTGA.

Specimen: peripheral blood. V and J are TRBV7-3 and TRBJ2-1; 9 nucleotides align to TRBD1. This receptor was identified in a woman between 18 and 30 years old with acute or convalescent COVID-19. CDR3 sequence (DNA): TGTGCCAGCAGCTTAATACCGACAGGGGGCAATGAGCAGTTCTTC. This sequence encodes CASSLIPTGGNEQFF. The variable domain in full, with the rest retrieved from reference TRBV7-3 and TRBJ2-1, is GAGVSQTPSNKVTEKGKYVELRCDPISGHTALYWYRQSLGQGPEFLIYFQGTGAADDSGLPNDRFFAVRPEGSVSTLKIQRTERGDSAVYLCASSLIPTGGNEQFFGPGTRLTVL.